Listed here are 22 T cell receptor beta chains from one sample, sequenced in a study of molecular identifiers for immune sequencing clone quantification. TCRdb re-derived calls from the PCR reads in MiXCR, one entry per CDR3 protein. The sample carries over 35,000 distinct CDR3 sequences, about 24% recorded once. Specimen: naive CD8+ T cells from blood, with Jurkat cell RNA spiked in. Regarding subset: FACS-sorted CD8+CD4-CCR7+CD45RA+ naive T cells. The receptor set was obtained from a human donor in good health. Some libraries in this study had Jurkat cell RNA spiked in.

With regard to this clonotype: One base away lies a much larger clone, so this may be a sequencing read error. The DNA for the CDR3 is TGTGCCTGCAGCCAAGACCTGCTAGCGGGAGGTCCCTCAGATACGCAGTATTTT. This codes for CACSQDLLAGGPSDTQYF. V and J are TRBV3-1 and TRBJ2-3; 11 bases line up with TRBD2. The CDR3 extends over 18 amino acids. CDR1 LGHDT and CDR2 YNNKEL come from the germline V gene (reference sequence).

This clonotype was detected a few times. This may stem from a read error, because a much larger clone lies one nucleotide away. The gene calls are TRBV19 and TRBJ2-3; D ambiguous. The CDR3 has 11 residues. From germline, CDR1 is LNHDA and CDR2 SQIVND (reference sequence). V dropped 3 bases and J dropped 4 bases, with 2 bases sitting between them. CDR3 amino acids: CASSISDTQYF. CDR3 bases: TGTGCCAGTAGTATCTCAGATACGCAGTATTTT.

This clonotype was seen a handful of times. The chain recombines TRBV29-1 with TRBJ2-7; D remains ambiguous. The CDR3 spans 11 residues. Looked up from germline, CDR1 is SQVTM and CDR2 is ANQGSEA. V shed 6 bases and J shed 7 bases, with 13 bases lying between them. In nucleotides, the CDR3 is TGCAGCGTAGAGACCGCTTCTGAGCAGTACTTC. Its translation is CSVETASEQYF.

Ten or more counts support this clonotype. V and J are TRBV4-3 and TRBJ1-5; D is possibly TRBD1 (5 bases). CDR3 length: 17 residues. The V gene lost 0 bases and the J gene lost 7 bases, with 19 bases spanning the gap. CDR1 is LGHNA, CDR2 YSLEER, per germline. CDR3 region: CASSQDRSGSEGQPQHF. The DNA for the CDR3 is TGCGCCAGCAGCCAAGATAGGTCCGGGAGTGAGGGGCAGCCCCAGCATTTT.

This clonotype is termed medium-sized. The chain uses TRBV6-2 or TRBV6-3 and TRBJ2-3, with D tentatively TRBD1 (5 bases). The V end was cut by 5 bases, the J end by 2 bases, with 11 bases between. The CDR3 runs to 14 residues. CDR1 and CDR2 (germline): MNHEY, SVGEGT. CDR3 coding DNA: TGTGCCAGCAGTGACAGCAGACTCACAGATACGCAGTATTTT. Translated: CASSDSRLTDTQYF.

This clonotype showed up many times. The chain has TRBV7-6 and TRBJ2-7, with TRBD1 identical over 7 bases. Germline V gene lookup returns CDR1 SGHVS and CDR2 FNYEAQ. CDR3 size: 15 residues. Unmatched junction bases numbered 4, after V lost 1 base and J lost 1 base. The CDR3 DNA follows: TGTGCCAGCAGCTTAGAAGGGGGCAGTTCCTACGAGCAGTACTTC. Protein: CASSLEGGSSYEQYF.

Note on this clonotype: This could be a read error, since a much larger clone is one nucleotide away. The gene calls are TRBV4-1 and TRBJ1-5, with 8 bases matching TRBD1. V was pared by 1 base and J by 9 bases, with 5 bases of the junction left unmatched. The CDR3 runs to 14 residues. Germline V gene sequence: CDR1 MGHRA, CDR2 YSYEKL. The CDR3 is CASSQGTGFSPQHF. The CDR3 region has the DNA TGCGCCAGCAGCCAAGGGACAGGGTTTTCGCCCCAGCATTTT.

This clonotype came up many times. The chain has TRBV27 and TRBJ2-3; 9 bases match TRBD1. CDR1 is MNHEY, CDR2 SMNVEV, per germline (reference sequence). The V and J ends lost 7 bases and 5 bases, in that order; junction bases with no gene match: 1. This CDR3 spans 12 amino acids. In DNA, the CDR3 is TGTGCCAGCACGACAGGGGGAGATACGCAGTATTTT. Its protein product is CASTTGGDTQYF.

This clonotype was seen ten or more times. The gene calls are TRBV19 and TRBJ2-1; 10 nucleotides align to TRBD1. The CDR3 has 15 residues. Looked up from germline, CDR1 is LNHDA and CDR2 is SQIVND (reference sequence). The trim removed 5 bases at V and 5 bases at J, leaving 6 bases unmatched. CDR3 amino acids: CASSWGQGTNNEQFF. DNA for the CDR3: TGTGCCAGTAGTTGGGGACAGGGGACCAACAATGAGCAGTTCTTC.

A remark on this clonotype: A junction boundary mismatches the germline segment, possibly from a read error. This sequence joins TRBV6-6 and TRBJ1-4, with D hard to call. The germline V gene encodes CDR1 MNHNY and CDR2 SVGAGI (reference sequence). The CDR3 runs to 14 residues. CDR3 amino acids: CASLGFATNEKLLF. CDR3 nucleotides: TGTGCCAGCCTGGGGTTTGCAACTAATGAAAAACTGTTATTT.

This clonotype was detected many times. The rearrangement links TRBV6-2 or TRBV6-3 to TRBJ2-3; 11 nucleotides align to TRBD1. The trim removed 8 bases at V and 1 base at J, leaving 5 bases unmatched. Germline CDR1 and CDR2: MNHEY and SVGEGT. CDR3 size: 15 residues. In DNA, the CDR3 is TGTGCCAGCCGGACAGGGGGCCGGGGCACAGATACGCAGTATTTT. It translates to CASRTGGRGTDTQYF.

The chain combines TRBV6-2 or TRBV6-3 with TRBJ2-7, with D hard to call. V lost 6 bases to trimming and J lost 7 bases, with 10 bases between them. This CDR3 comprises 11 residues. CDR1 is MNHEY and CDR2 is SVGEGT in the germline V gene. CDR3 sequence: CASSYPDEQYF. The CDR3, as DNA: TGTGCCAGCAGCTACCCGGATGAGCAGTACTTC.

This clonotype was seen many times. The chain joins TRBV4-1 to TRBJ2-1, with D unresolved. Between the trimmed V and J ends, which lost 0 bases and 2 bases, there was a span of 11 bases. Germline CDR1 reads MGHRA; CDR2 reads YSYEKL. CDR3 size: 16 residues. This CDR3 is CASSQDLSWAYNEQFF. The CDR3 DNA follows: TGCGCCAGCAGCCAAGATCTATCCTGGGCCTACAATGAGCAGTTCTTC.

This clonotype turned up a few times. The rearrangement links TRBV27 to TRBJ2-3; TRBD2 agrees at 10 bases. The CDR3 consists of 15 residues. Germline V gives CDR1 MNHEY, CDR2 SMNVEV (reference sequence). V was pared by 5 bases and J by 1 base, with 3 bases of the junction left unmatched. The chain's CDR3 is CASSPGTSGTDTQYF. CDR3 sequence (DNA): TGTGCCAGCAGTCCGGGGACTAGCGGCACAGATACGCAGTATTTT.

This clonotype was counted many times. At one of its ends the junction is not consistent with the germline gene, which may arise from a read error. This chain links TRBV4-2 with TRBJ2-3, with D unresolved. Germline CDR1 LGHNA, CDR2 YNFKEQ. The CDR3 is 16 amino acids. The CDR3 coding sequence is TGCGCCAGCAGCCAAGATTATAGTGCCGGCACAGATACGCAGTATTTT. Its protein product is CASSQDYSAGTDTQYF.

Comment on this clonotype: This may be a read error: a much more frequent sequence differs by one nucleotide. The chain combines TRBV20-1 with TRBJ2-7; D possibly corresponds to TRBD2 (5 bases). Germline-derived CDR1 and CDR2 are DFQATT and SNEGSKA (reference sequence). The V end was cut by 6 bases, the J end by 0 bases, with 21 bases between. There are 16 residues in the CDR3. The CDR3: CSAEGRTPQGSYEQYF. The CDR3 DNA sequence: TGCAGTGCCGAGGGTCGGACCCCCCAAGGCTCCTACGAGCAGTACTTC.

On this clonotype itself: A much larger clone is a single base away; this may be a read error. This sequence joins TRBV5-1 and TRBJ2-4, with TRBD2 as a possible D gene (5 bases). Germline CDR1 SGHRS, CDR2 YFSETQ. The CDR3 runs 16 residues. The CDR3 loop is CASSQFISGAENIQYF. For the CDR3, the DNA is TGCGCCAGCAGCCAATTCATCAGCGGAGCCGAAAACATTCAGTACTTC. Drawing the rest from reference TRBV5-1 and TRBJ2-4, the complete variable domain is KAGVTQTPRYLIKTRGQQVTLSCSPISGHRSVSWYQQTPGQGLQFLFEYFSETQRNKGNFPGRFSGRQFSNSRSEMNVSTLELGDSALYLCASSQFISGAENIQYFGAGTRLSVL.

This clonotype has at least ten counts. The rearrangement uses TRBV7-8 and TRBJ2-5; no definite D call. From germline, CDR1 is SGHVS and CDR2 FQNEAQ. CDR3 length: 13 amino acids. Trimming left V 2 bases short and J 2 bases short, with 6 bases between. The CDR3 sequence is CASSLSSQETQYF. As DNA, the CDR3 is TGTGCCAGCAGCTTATCCAGTCAAGAGACCCAGTACTTC.

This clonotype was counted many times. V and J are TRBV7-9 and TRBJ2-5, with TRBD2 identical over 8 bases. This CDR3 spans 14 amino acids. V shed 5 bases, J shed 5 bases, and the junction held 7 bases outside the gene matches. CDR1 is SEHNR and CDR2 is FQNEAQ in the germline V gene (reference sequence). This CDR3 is CASSTAGVVETQYF. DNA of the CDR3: TGTGCCAGCAGCACAGCGGGAGTGGTGGAGACCCAGTACTTC.

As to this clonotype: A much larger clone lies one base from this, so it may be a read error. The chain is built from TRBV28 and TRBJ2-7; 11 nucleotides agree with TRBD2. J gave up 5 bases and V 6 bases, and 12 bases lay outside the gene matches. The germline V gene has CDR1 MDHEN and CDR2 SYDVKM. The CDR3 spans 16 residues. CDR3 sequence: CASRFAGTSGTHEQYF. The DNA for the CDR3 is TGTGCCAGCAGGTTTGCCGGGACTAGCGGAACCCACGAGCAGTACTTC.

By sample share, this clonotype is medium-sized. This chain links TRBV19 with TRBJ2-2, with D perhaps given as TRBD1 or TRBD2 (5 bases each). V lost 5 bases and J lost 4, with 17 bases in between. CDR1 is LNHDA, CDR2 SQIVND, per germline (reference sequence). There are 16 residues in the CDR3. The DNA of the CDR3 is TGTGCCAGTAGTGGGACGGAAGCCTGGGGCACCGGGGAGCTGTTTTTT. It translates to CASSGTEAWGTGELFF.

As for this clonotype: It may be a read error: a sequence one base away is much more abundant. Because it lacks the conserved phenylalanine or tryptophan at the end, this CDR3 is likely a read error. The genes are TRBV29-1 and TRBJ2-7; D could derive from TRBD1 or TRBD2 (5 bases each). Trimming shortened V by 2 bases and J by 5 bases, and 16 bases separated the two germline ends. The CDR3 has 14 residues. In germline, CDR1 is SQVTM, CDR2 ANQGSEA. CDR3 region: CSVEKAGRENEQYL. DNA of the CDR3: TGCAGCGTTGAAAAGGCAGGGAGAGAGAACGAGCAGTACCTC.